The 11 T cell receptor beta chains listed next were all sequenced from one sample in a study of blood T cell repertoires in COVID-19. Assay: immunoSEQ multiplex PCR; the TCRdb copy retains only in-frame clones and omits some. The data contain some 200,000 clones, roughly 89% of them singletons. What was sequenced was peripheral blood. These receptors were collected from a man younger than 30 with active or convalescent COVID-19.

The J gene is TRBJ1-1, the V gene TRBV28, with 8 bases fitting TRBD1. Germline trimming cut 3 bases from V and 3 bases from J; bases unmatched to any gene: 3. Germline CDR1 and CDR2: MDHEN and SYDVKM. This CDR3 region has 14 residues. The CDR3 nucleotides read TGTGCCAGCAGTTTTAGACAGGGGTACACTGAAGCTTTCTTT. This encodes CASSFRQGYTEAFF. Variable domain in full (rest from reference TRBV28 and TRBJ1-1): DVKVTQSSRYLVKRTGEKVFLECVQDMDHENMFWYRQDPGLGLRLIYFSYDVKMKEKGDIPEGYSVSREKKERFSLILESASTNQTSMYLCASSFRQGYTEAFFGQGTRLTVV.

The CDR3 region has the DNA TGTGCCAGCAGCGAGCAAGGATCAGCGGGCGGTTTGGACATTCAGTACTTC. Its translation: CASSEQGSAGGLDIQYF. The chain couples TRBV9 to TRBJ2-4, with D possibly TRBD2 on 6 matching bases. V was cut by 3 bases and J by 8 bases, with 24 bases left in between. Per the germline V gene, CDR1 is SGDLS and CDR2 is YYNGEE. The CDR3 length is 17 residues.

The chain combines TRBV27 with TRBJ1-6; TRBD1 aligns across 7 bases. Germline assignment: CDR1 MNHEY and CDR2 SMNVEV (reference sequence). CDR3 length: 15 amino acids. The ends lost 3 bases at V and 6 bases at J; junction bases unmatched: 5. CDR3 loop: CASSLTGNGNSPLHF. The DNA of the CDR3 is TGTGCCAGCAGTTTGACAGGGAATGGTAATTCACCCCTCCACTTT.

There are a few counts of this clone. The rearrangement uses TRBV21-1 and TRBJ1-2. TRBV21-1 is assigned pseudogene status. CDR3 length: 16 residues. CDR3 nucleotide sequence: TGTGCCAGCAGCAAACGCGGCAGAAGTTTCCTCTATGGCTACACCTTC. It encodes CASSKRGRSFLYGYTF.

The chain uses TRBV6-5 and TRBJ2-3; 9 bases agree with TRBD2. CDR3 length: 16 residues. CDR1 and CDR2 from the germline V gene are MNHEY and SVGAGI. V shed 0 bases and J 5 bases; nucleotides not matched to a gene: 6. CDR3 in amino acids: CASSYSIGRGGDTQYF. In DNA, the CDR3 is TGTGCCAGCAGTTACTCGATAGGGCGGGGGGGAGATACGCAGTATTTT.

The V call is TRBV5-8, the J call TRBJ2-1, with D maybe TRBD2 (6 bases). The CDR3 sequence is 13 residues long. Germline CDR1 is SGHTS and CDR2 is YDEGEE. With 3 bases removed from V and 7 bases from J, the gap between germline ends came to 11 bases. The CDR3 here is CASSWGGGNEQFF. The DNA for the CDR3 is TGTGCCAGCAGCTGGGGAGGTGGAAATGAGCAGTTCTTC.

The chain has TRBV7-6 and TRBJ1-1, with 7 bases aligning to TRBD1. J was trimmed by 0 bases and V by 5 bases; bases with no gene match: 9. Germline V gene lookup returns CDR1 SGHVS and CDR2 FNYEAQ. This CDR3 contains 16 residues. DNA of the CDR3: TGTGCCAGCAGCCTAGGCCGGACAGGAATGAACACTGAAGCTTTCTTT. This encodes CASSLGRTGMNTEAFF. The variable domain in full, with the rest retrieved from reference TRBV7-6 and TRBJ1-1, is GAGVSQSPRYKVTKRGQDVALRCDPISGHVSLYWYRQALGQGPEFLTYFNYEAQQDKSGLPNDRFSAERPEGSISTLTIQRTEQRDSAMYRCASSLGRTGMNTEAFFGQGTRLTVV.

J is TRBJ2-2 and V is TRBV24-1; D gene uncertain. This CDR3 region has 17 residues. Germline CDR1 and CDR2: KGHDR and SFDVKD. With 3 bases removed from V and 4 bases from J, the gap between germline ends came to 17 bases. The CDR3 sequence: CATSDEFGDRVTGELFF. The CDR3 nucleotides are TGTGCCACCAGTGATGAATTTGGAGATCGGGTCACCGGGGAGCTGTTTTTT.

The chain joins TRBV6-6 to TRBJ2-7; 14 nucleotides line up with TRBD2. The V gene's germline CDR1 is MNHNY and CDR2 SVGAGI (reference sequence). V was clipped by 5 bases and J by 0 bases; unmatched bases: 9. The CDR3 consists of 18 residues. The CDR3 here is CASSRSTSGRGYSYEQYF. The CDR3 nucleotides read TGTGCCAGCAGTCGATCGACTAGCGGGAGGGGATACTCCTACGAGCAGTACTTC.

The rearrangement uses TRBV30 and TRBJ2-5, with D perhaps matching TRBD2 (6 bases). V gave up 0 bases and J gave up 5 bases, with 10 bases separating them. This CDR3 contains 13 residues. Germline CDR1 reads GTSNPN; CDR2 reads SVGIG (reference sequence). In DNA form, the CDR3 reads TGTGCCTGGAGTGTAACCGGGAGCGAGACCCAGTACTTC. Residues: CAWSVTGSETQYF. Complete variable domain (other parts from reference TRBV30 and TRBJ2-5): SQTIHQWPATLVQPVGSPLSLECTVEGTSNPNLYWYRQAAGRGLQLLFYSVGIGQISSEVPQNLSASRPQDRQFILSSKKLLLSDSGFYLCAWSVTGSETQYFGPGTRLLVL.

V gene TRBV2 combines with J gene TRBJ1-4; 9 bases are shared with TRBD1. The CDR3 contains 15 residues. V shed 6 bases and J 3 bases; nucleotides not matched to a gene: 5. CDR1 is SNHLY, CDR2 FYNNEI, per germline. The CDR3 loop is CASRDRGMANEKLFF. In nucleotides, the CDR3 is TGTGCCAGCAGAGACAGGGGGATGGCTAATGAAAAACTGTTTTTT.